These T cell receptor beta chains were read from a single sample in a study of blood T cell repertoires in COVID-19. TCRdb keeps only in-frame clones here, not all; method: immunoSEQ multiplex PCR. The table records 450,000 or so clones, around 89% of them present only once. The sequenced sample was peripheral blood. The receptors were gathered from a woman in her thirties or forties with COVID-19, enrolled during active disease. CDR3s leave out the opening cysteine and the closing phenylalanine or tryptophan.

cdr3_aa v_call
ASSLSGQGLETQY TRBV7-3
ASSLGRESQPQH TRBV7-2
ASSPGTVDTQY TRBV6-6
AWSVYGGPYNEQF TRBV30
ASSWADTNYGYT TRBV28
AIRTSGAPYEQY TRBV2
ASSDRQGITGELF TRBV6-1
ASSQDQGGITDTQY TRBV4-3
ASSELSSNTGELF TRBV6-1
ASSPGTANTGELF TRBV5-1
ASSQDLITSGRPEQF TRBV4-2
ASSQGEGHNEQF TRBV4-2
ASRLYRGPSTEAF TRBV28
AISESYHRAFISGNTIY TRBV10-3
ASSLPGQGGYT TRBV7-2
ASSSETGGVYGYT TRBV6-4
ASSPEEGLSNQPQH TRBV28
ASSQDRGRNQPQH TRBV2
ASSLGAAGVNEQF TRBV7-2
ASSLGQGLYGYT TRBV7-9
ASSLLAGLTDTQY TRBV5-5
ASSLGEVSGNTIY TRBV28
ASSTQGQGNTGELF TRBV2
ASSPWGTGYGYT TRBV7-9
ASSARTGKDQPQH TRBV19
ASSPWASGVPDTQY TRBV18
ASSQEAGTSISGNTIY TRBV4-3
ASSSTTGGLGNTGELF TRBV19